The clone carrying this T cell receptor (beta chain) was seen a single time. The antigen is unknown. CDR1 and CDR2 (germline): LGHNA, YSLEER. Trimming cost V 0 bases and J 7 bases, with 21 bases left between them. The CDR3 loop spans 17 amino acids. This entry is derived from a study of T cells in localized non-small cell lung cancer. The table came from immunoSEQ multiplex PCR; TCRdb's copy has only in-frame clones and leaves some out. The table records about 33,000 clones, about 85% of them present only once. Overall study results and limits: Because sequencing included only one region (of the tumor), heterogeneity remains possible. Longer overall survival was associated with a higher density of T cells in the blood. Adjacent uninvolved lung tissue had the highest T cell clonality, exceeding tumor. Adjacent lung had a median 57 of the 100 largest tumor clones.

The clonotype originates from a man aged 35-69 years with stage III lung adenocarcinoma. The sample in question was peripheral blood mononuclear cells, obtained before any cancer treatment. The V call is TRBV4-3, the J call TRBJ1-2, with D maybe TRBD1 (6 bases). This chain's CDR3 is CASSQDGVDGGAIGYTF. For the CDR3, the DNA is TGCGCCAGCAGCCAAGACGGCGTAGATGGGGGGGCGATTGGCTACACCTTC.